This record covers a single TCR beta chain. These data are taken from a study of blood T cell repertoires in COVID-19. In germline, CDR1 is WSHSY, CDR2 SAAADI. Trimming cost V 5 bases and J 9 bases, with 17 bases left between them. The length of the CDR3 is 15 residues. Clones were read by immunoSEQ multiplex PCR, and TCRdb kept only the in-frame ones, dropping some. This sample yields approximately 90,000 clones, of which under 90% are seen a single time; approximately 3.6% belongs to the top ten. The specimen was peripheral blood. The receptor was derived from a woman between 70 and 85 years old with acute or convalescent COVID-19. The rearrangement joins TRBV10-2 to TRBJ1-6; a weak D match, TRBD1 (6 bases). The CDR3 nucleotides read TGCGCCAGCAGTCCGTGGACGGGGGGCCCTTCACCCCTCCACTTT. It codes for CASSPWTGGPSPLHF.